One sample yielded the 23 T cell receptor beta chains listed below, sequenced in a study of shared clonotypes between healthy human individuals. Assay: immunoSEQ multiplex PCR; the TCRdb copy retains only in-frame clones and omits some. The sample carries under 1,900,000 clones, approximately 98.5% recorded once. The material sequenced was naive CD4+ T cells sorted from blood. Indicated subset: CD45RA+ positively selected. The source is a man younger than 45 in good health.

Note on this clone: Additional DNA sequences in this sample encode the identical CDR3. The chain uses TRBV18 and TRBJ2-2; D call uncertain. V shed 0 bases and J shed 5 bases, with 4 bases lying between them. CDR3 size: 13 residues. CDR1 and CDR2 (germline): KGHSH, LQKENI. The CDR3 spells CASSPPGTGELFF. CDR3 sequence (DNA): TGTGCCAGCTCACCACCCGGTACCGGGGAGCTGTTTTTT.

The CDR3 reads CASSLLTGNEAFF. The CDR3 coding sequence is TGTGCCAGCAGCTTATTGACGGGGAATGAAGCTTTCTTT. J is TRBJ1-1 and V is TRBV13; D is unresolved. V lost 2 bases and J 7 bases, leaving 11 bases between the germline ends. The CDR3 runs 13 residues. Germline V gene lookup returns CDR1 PRHDT and CDR2 FYEKMQ (reference sequence).

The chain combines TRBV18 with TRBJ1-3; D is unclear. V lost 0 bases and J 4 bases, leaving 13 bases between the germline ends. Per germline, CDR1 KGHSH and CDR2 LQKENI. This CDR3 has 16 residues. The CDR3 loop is CASSPPGAPRGNTIYF. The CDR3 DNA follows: TGTGCCAGCTCACCACCGGGAGCCCCCAGAGGAAACACCATATATTTT.

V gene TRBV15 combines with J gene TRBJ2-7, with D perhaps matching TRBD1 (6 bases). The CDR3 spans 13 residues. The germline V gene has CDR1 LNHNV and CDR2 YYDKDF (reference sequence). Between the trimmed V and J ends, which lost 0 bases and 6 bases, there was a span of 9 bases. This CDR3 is CATSRDGGGEQYF. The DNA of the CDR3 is TGTGCCACCAGCAGAGATGGGGGCGGCGAGCAGTACTTC. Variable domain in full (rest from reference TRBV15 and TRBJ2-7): DAMVIQNPRYQVTQFGKPVTLSCSQTLNHNVMYWYQQKSSQAPKLLFHYYDKDFNNEADTPDNFQSRRPNTSFCFLDIRSPGLGDTAMYLCATSRDGGGEQYFGPGTRLTVT.

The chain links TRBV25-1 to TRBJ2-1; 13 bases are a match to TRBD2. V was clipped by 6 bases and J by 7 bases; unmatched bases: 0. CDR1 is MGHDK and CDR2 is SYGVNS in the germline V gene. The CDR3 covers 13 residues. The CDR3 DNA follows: TGTGCCAGCAGGGGACTAGCGGGAAATGAGCAGTTCTTC. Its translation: CASRGLAGNEQFF. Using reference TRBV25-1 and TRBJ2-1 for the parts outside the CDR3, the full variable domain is EADIYQTPRYLVIGTGKKITLECSQTMGHDKMYWYQQDPGMELHLIHYSYGVNSTEKGDLSSESTVSRIRTEHFPLTLESARPSHTSQYLCASRGLAGNEQFFGPGTRLTVL.

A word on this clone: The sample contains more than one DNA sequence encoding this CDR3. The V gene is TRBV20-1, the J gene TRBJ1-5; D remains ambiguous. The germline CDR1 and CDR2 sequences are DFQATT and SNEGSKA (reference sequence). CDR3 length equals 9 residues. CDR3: CSRNQPQHF. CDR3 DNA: TGCAGCCGTAATCAGCCCCAGCATTTT.

The CDR3 region is CASARGSDYGYTF. CDR3 bases: TGTGCCAGCGCCCGGGGCTCCGACTATGGCTACACCTTC. This rearrangement joins TRBV6-5 to TRBJ1-2; D may be TRBD1 (5 bases). The germline CDR1 and CDR2 sequences are MNHEY and SVGAGI. Trimming shortened V by 8 bases and J by 3 bases, and 13 bases separated the two germline ends. CDR3 size: 13 residues.

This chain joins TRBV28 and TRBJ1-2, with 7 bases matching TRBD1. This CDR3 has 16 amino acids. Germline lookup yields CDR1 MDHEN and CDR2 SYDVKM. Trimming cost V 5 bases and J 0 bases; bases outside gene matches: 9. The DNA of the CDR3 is TGTGCCAGCAGTCGCACAGGGGTAGTTTCTAACTATGGCTACACCTTC. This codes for CASSRTGVVSNYGYTF.

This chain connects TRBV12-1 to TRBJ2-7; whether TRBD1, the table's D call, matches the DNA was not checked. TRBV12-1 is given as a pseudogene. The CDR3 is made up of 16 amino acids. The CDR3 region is CASSLKTGEVSTEQYF. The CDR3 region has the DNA TGTGCCAGCAGCTTAAAGACAGGGGAAGTTTCCACCGAGCAGTACTTC.

CDR3 sequence (DNA): TGTGCCAGCTCACCAACGGGCTCTCCCTACGAGCAGTACTTC. This codes for CASSPTGSPYEQYF. The J gene is TRBJ2-7, the V gene TRBV18; D is undetermined. Between the trimmed V and J ends, which lost 2 bases and 2 bases, there was a span of 10 bases. In germline, CDR1 is KGHSH, CDR2 LQKENI. The CDR3 spans 14 residues.

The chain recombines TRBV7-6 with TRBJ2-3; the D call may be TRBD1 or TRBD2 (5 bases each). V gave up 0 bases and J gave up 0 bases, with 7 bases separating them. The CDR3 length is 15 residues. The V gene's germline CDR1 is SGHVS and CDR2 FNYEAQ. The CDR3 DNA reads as TGTGCCAGCAGCTTAGCGGGGGATAGCACAGATACGCAGTATTTT. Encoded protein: CASSLAGDSTDTQYF.

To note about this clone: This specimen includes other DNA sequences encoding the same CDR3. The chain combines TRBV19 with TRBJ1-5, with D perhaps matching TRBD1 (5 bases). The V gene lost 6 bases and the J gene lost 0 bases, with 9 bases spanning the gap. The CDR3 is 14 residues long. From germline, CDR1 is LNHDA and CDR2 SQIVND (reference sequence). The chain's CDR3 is CASSRQYSNQPQHF. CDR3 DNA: TGTGCCAGTAGCCGACAGTATAGCAATCAGCCCCAGCATTTT.

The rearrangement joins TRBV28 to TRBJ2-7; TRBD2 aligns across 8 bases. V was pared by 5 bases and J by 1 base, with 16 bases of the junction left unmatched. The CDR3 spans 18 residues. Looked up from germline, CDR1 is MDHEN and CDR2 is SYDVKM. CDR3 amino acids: CASSPTGSGILESYEQYF. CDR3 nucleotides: TGTGCCAGCAGTCCCACGGGTAGCGGGATTCTCGAATCCTACGAGCAGTACTTC.

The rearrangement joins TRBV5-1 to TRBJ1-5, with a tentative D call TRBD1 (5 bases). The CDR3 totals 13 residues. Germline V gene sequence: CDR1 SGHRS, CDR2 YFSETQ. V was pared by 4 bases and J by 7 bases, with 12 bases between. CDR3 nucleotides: TGCGCCAGCAGCCCCTTGGCAGGGCAGCCCCAGCATTTT. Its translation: CASSPLAGQPQHF.

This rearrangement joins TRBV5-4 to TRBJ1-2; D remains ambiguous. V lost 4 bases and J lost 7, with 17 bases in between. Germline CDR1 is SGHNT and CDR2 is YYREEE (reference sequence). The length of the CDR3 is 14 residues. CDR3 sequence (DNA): TGTGCCAGCAGCACCGGCCCAGCTGAAGCTGGCTACACCTTC. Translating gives CASSTGPAEAGYTF. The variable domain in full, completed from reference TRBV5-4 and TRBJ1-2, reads ETGVTQSPTHLIKTRGQQVTLRCSSQSGHNTVSWYQQALGQGPQFIFQYYREEENGRGNFPPRFSGLQFPNYSSELNVNALELDDSALYLCASSTGPAEAGYTFGSGTRLTVV.

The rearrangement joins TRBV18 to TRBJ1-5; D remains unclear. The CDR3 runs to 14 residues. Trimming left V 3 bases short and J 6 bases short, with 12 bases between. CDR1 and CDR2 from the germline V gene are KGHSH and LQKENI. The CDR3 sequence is CASSPTRNGQPQHF. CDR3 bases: TGTGCCAGCTCACCCACCCGAAATGGTCAGCCCCAGCATTTT.

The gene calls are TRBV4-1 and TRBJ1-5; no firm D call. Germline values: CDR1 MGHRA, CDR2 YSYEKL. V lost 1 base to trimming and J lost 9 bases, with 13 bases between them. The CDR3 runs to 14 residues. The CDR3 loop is CASSQVAVSRPQHF. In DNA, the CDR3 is TGCGCCAGCAGCCAAGTTGCCGTAAGTCGGCCCCAGCATTTT.

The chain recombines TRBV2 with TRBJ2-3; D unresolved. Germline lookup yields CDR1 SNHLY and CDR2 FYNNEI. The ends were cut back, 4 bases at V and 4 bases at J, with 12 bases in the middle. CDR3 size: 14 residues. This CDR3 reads CASSGPTLADTQYF. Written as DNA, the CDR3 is TGTGCCAGCAGTGGGCCTACCCTCGCAGATACGCAGTATTTT.

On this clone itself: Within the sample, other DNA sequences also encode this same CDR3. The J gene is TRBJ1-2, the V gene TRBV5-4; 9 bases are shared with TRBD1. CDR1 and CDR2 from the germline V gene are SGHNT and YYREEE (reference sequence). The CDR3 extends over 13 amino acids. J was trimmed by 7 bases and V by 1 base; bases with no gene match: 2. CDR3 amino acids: CASSLTGGGGYTF. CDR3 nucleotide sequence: TGTGCCAGCAGCTTGACAGGGGGCGGTGGCTACACCTTC.

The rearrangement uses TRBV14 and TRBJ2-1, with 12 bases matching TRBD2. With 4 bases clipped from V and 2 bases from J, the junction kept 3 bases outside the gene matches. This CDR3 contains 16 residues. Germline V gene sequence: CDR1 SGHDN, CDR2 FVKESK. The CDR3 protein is CASSRLAGVTYNEQFF. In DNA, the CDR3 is TGTGCCAGCAGCCGACTAGCGGGAGTTACCTACAATGAGCAGTTCTTC.

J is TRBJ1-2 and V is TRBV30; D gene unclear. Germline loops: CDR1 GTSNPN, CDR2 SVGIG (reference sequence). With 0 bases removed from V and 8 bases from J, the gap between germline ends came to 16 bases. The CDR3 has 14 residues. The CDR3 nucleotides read TGTGCCTGGAGTGTCGGGTCGTTCGTTTCGGGCTACACCTTC. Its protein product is CAWSVGSFVSGYTF.

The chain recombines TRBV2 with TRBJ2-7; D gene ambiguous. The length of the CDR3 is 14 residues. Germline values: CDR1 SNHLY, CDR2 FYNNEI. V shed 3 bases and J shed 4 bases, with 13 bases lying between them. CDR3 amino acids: CASSEKVRGYEQYF. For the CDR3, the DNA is TGTGCCAGCAGTGAGAAGGTACGCGGTTACGAGCAGTACTTC. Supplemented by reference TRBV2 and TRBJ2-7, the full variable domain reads EPEVTQTPSHQVTQMGQEVILRCVPISNHLYFYWYRQILGQKVEFLVSFYNNEISEKSEIFDDQFSVERPDGSNFTLKIRSTKLEDSAMYFCASSEKVRGYEQYFGPGTRLTVT.

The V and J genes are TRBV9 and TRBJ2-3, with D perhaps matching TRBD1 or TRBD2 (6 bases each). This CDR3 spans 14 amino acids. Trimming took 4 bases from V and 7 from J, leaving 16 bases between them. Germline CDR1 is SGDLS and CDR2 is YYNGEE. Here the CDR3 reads CASSPGSRGNTQYF. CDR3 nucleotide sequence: TGTGCCAGCAGCCCCGGGAGCAGGGGAAATACGCAGTATTTT.